This passage covers 15 T cell receptor beta chains from one sample sequenced in a study of OX40 agonist ivuxolimab in advanced cancers. TCRdb keeps only in-frame clones here, not all; method: immunoSEQ multiplex PCR. The data contain under 30,000 clones, more than 80% of them singletons. Here the sequenced sample was CD4+ or CD8+ T cells sorted from blood, taken in a trial of the OX40 agonist ivuxolimab. These receptors were collected from an adult with an advanced solid tumor such as melanoma, head and neck, liver or kidney cancer.

The chain links TRBV7-6 to TRBJ2-5; TRBD2 agrees at 11 bases. With 4 bases clipped from V and 7 bases from J, the junction kept 14 bases outside the gene matches. This CDR3 spans 17 amino acids. Germline V gene data show CDR1 as SGHVS and CDR2 as FNYEAQ. CDR3 bases: TGTGCCAGCAGCTCTATAACTAGCGGGGGACCTCAAAGGACCCAGTACTTC. This encodes CASSSITSGGPQRTQYF.

The rearrangement uses TRBV5-1 and TRBJ1-1; 10 nucleotides line up with TRBD1. This CDR3 has 16 amino acids. Per germline, CDR1 SGHRS and CDR2 YFSETQ. Trimming cost V 6 bases and J 3 bases; bases outside gene matches: 11. The CDR3 DNA sequence: TGCGCCAGCACCCGGGACAGGGGCGCCCGGGACACTGAAGCTTTCTTT. It yields the protein CASTRDRGARDTEAFF.

This CDR3 is CASSVTAGNTEAFF. CDR3 DNA: TGTGCCAGCAGTGTAACGGCTGGGAACACTGAAGCTTTCTTT. The chain employs TRBV2 and TRBJ1-1; D is unresolved. CDR1 and CDR2 from the germline V gene are SNHLY and FYNNEI. The CDR3 covers 14 residues. With 4 bases removed from V and 1 base from J, the gap between germline ends came to 10 bases.

CDR3: CAWSSRNTIYF. The CDR3 DNA reads as TGTGCCTGGAGTTCCAGAAACACCATATATTTT. The gene calls are TRBV30 and TRBJ1-3; D ambiguous. V gave up 2 bases and J gave up 5 bases, with 4 bases separating them. Per the germline V gene, CDR1 is GTSNPN and CDR2 is SVGIG (reference sequence). This CDR3 spans 11 amino acids.

V gene TRBV7-2 combines with J gene TRBJ2-7; D assignment may be TRBD1 or TRBD2 (6 bases each). Germline V gene data show CDR1 as SGHTA and CDR2 as FQGNSA. Between the trimmed V and J ends, which lost 4 bases and 6 bases, there was a span of 13 bases. The CDR3 covers 13 residues. CDR3 nucleotide sequence: TGTGCCAGCAGCTCAGAGGGGGGCTTCGAGCAGTACTTC. Protein: CASSSEGGFEQYF.

This clone was picked up one time. V and J are TRBV5-4 and TRBJ2-5; D is possibly TRBD1 or TRBD2 (5 bases each). Per the germline V gene, CDR1 is SGHNT and CDR2 is YYREEE (reference sequence). V was cut by 1 base and J by 4 bases, with 14 bases left in between. The CDR3 has 15 amino acids. Here the CDR3 reads CASSLRQGVGETQYF. DNA of the CDR3: TGTGCCAGCAGCTTGCGGCAGGGAGTTGGAGAGACCCAGTACTTC.

This clone was seen only once. An end of the junction differs from the germline gene, which may be a read error. The chain joins TRBV7-7 to TRBJ2-1; 7 bases agree with TRBD2. This CDR3 is 15 amino acids long. From germline, CDR1 is SSHAT and CDR2 FNYEAQ (reference sequence). This CDR3 is CASSLEAGAYNEQFF. DNA of the CDR3: TGTGCTAGCAGCTTAGAGGCGGGGGCCTACAATGAGCAGTTCTTC.

This clone was recorded only once. The gene calls are TRBV7-8 and TRBJ2-7, with TRBD1 identical over 7 bases. Losses at the gene ends were 1 base for V and 3 bases for J; bases not matched to a gene: 9. This CDR3 is 16 amino acids long. Per germline, CDR1 SGHVS and CDR2 FQNEAQ. CDR3 residues: CASSLGRQGWGYEQYF. CDR3 in DNA: TGTGCCAGCAGCTTAGGACGACAGGGTTGGGGCTACGAGCAGTACTTC.

The table lists this clone with a few counts. This rearrangement joins TRBV18 to TRBJ1-1, with no clear D. Between the trimmed V and J ends, which lost 2 bases and 1 base, there was a span of 5 bases. From germline, CDR1 is KGHSH and CDR2 LQKENI. The CDR3 loop spans 13 amino acids. CDR3 amino acids: CASSPSANTEAFF. DNA of the CDR3: TGTGCCAGCTCACCATCGGCGAACACTGAAGCTTTCTTT.

This clone came up once. V is TRBV19 and J is TRBJ1-6; weak D call: TRBD1 (5 bases). Germline CDR1 and CDR2: LNHDA and SQIVND (reference sequence). V was trimmed by 5 bases and J by 7 bases, leaving 15 bases between them. The CDR3 totals 15 residues. The CDR3, as DNA: TGTGCCAGTAGTTCCCCAGGGAGGTCAAATTCACCCCTCCACTTT. Protein product: CASSSPGRSNSPLHF.

The chain uses TRBV7-3 and TRBJ2-5; perhaps TRBD2 as D (7 bases). The CDR3 contains 13 residues. V dropped 5 bases and J dropped 5 bases, with 12 bases sitting between them. CDR1 and CDR2 (germline): SGHTA, FQGTGA. CDR3 sequence reads: CASSRGAAETQYF. The CDR3 DNA sequence: TGTGCCAGCAGCCGGGGGGCCGCTGAGACCCAGTACTTC.

Only one count was recorded for this clone. This chain links TRBV4-3 with TRBJ2-1; D possibly matches TRBD1 or TRBD2 (5 bases each). The germline V gene has CDR1 LGHNA and CDR2 YSLEER. CDR3 length: 14 amino acids. V lost 1 base and J lost 10, with 14 bases in between. The CDR3 reads CASSQAGGAEEQFF. The CDR3 DNA sequence: TGCGCCAGCAGCCAAGCTGGGGGAGCGGAGGAGCAGTTCTTC.

This clone turned up a few times. The chain combines TRBV7-3 with TRBJ1-2; maybe TRBD1 (6 bases). This CDR3 comprises 13 residues. Trimming pared 5 bases from V and 4 bases from J, leaving 11 bases between. Germline CDR1 SGHTA, CDR2 FQGTGA. The CDR3 bases are TGTGCCAGCAGCGTAGGGGGTGGCTATGGCTACACCTTC. This codes for CASSVGGGYGYTF. Using reference TRBV7-3 and TRBJ1-2 for the parts outside the CDR3, the full variable domain is GAGVSQTPSNKVTEKGKYVELRCDPISGHTALYWYRQSLGQGPEFLIYFQGTGAADDSGLPNDRFFAVRPEGSVSTLKIQRTERGDSAVYLCASSVGGGYGYTFGSGTRLTVV.

V usage is TRBV6-1 and J usage is TRBJ2-2, with a possible D match to TRBD1 (7 bases). The CDR3 is made up of 18 amino acids. V was pared by 3 bases and J by 7 bases, with 24 bases between. Germline CDR1 reads MNHNS; CDR2 reads SASEGT. The CDR3 DNA reads as TGTGCCAGCAGTGATCTTTACCGGGGACAGCGGGTAGGCGGGGAGCTGTTTTTT. Amino acid sequence: CASSDLYRGQRVGGELFF.

The rearrangement links TRBV9 to TRBJ1-4, with TRBD1 as a possible D gene (5 bases). V lost 0 bases and J lost 2, with 11 bases in between. The V gene's germline CDR1 is SGDLS and CDR2 YYNGEE. CDR3 length equals 16 residues. The CDR3 DNA reads as TGTGCCAGCAGCGTAGACCAGGGAGCGACTAATGAAAAACTGTTTTTT. Translated: CASSVDQGATNEKLFF.